These 15 T cell receptor beta chains came from one sample sequenced in a study (dated by TCRdb to the mid-2010s). Receptor libraries were prepared by 5' RACE. TCRdb records Illumina MiSeq as the sequencer. In TCRdb, the public reads were trimmed at Q25 with fastp and aligned with MiXCR, with productive beta chains retained. Each entry is one CDR3 protein sequence, shown with its most common DNA and genes. The sample table shows 60,000 to 65,000 distinct CDR3 sequences, and around a fifth are seen once. The leading ten clones occupy about 3% of the sample. The sample taken for sequencing was memory CD4+ T cells sorted from a lymph node. The cell subset or site label corresponds to: memory CD4+ T cells, CD4+CD45RO+CD25-. Every receptor here comes from a female donor with breast cancer.

The table lists this clonotype with a few counts. The V gene is TRBV9, the J gene TRBJ2-7; TRBD2 is a possible D gene (7 bases). This CDR3 region has 13 residues. Germline values: CDR1 SGDLS, CDR2 YYNGEE. Trimming stripped 3 bases from V and 9 bases from J, with 16 bases between. The CDR3 DNA sequence: TGTGCCAGCAGCGAGGGGGGGAGCGGTCGGCAGTACTTC. Translation gives CASSEGGSGRQYF.

This clonotype has only a few counts. The chain employs TRBV6-5 and TRBJ1-1, with 8 nucleotides matching TRBD1. Looked up from germline, CDR1 is MNHEY and CDR2 is SVGAGI. CDR3 length: 14 amino acids. With 6 bases clipped from V and 1 base from J, the junction kept 4 bases outside the gene matches. The DNA for the CDR3 is TGTGCCAGCAGGGAGACAGGGGCGAACACTGAAGCTTTCTTT. It specifies CASRETGANTEAFF.

This rearrangement joins TRBV20-1 to TRBJ1-4, with 11 bases fitting TRBD1. The length of the CDR3 is 14 residues. Germline CDR1 is DFQATT and CDR2 is SNEGSKA (reference sequence). Unmatched junction bases numbered 8, after V lost 6 bases and J lost 8 bases. The CDR3 spells CSARPGTGGEKLFF. The CDR3 nucleotides are TGCAGTGCCAGACCCGGGACAGGGGGAGAAAAACTGTTTTTT.

In this sample, this clonotype turned up a few times. The V call is TRBV9, the J call TRBJ1-6; 9 bases align to TRBD1. Germline V gene data show CDR1 as SGDLS and CDR2 as YYNGEE. The CDR3 is made up of 15 amino acids. V was clipped by 3 bases and J by 4 bases; unmatched bases: 2. The CDR3 reads CASSAGQGYNSPLHF. In DNA form, the CDR3 reads TGTGCCAGCAGCGCCGGACAGGGGTATAATTCACCCCTCCACTTT.

This clonotype occurred once. This sequence may be a read error, since a much larger clone differs from it by one base. The gene calls are TRBV20-1 and TRBJ2-1, with D hard to call. V lost 8 bases to trimming and J lost 4 bases, with 15 bases between them. Germline V CDR1 and CDR2: DFQATT, SNEGSKA (reference sequence). The CDR3 loop spans 13 amino acids. Written as DNA, the CDR3 is TGCAGTCCTACCAGGTCTTCTTACAATGAGCAGTTCTTC. This translates into CSPTRSSYNEQFF.

This clonotype was recorded at least ten times. The chain has TRBV5-1 and TRBJ2-5; 9 nucleotides line up with TRBD1. The CDR3 extends over 14 amino acids. CDR1 and CDR2 (germline): SGHRS, YFSETQ. V shed 0 bases, J shed 7 bases, and the junction held 4 bases outside the gene matches. The CDR3 DNA follows: TGCGCCAGCAGCTTGGGGACAGGGGACGCGACCCAGTACTTC. This encodes CASSLGTGDATQYF.

This chain uses TRBV11-3 with TRBJ1-1, with D possibly being TRBD1 (5 bases). The CDR3 loop spans 15 amino acids. Deletions cut 6 bases from V and 5 bases from J, with 19 bases between. Germline CDR1 SGHNT, CDR2 YENEEA. CDR3 coding DNA: TGTGCCAGCAGTACAGGACAATATGATGGGACTGAAGCTTTCTTT. It codes for CASSTGQYDGTEAFF.

With respect to this clonotype: One end of the junction does not line up with germline, which may come from a read error. The J gene is TRBJ2-2, the V gene TRBV9, with 8 bases fitting TRBD2. The CDR3 covers 14 residues. Germline V gives CDR1 SGDLS, CDR2 YYNGEE. The CDR3 DNA sequence: TGTGCCAGCAGTGAGACTAGCGACACCGGGGAGCTGCTTTTT. Its protein is CASSETSDTGELLF.

J is TRBJ2-7 and V is TRBV4-3; 7 bases align to TRBD1. V dropped 4 bases and J dropped 6; count of bases not matched to a gene: 6. This CDR3 has 13 amino acids. The germline V gene encodes CDR1 LGHNA and CDR2 YSLEER. CDR3 sequence reads: CASSRDRVSEQYF. CDR3 sequence (DNA): TGCGCCAGCAGCCGAGACAGGGTAAGCGAGCAGTACTTC.

V is TRBV5-6 and J is TRBJ1-2, with 7 nucleotides matching TRBD1. This CDR3 has 13 amino acids. Germline lookup yields CDR1 SGHDT and CDR2 YYEEEE. Trimming removed 2 bases from V and 7 bases from J; junction bases left unmatched: 5. This chain's CDR3 is CASSFTGEGGYTF. Written as DNA, the CDR3 is TGTGCCAGCAGCTTCACAGGGGAGGGTGGCTACACCTTC.

CDR3 DNA: TGTGCAAGCGGTGGGGGCCCCCACAATGAGCAGTTCTTC. Residues: CASGGGPHNEQFF. The chain recombines TRBV7-9 with TRBJ2-1, with D tentatively TRBD1 (6 bases). This CDR3 contains 13 residues. Germline values: CDR1 SEHNR, CDR2 FQNEAQ (reference sequence).

The gene calls are TRBV5-1 and TRBJ2-2; tentative D call: TRBD1 (5 bases). This CDR3 is built from 14 residues. Looked up from germline, CDR1 is SGHRS and CDR2 is YFSETQ. The V end was cut by 4 bases, the J end by 1 base, with 8 bases between. DNA of the CDR3: TGCGCCAGCAGCGAAGGACAGAACACCGGGGAGCTGTTTTTT. Translating gives CASSEGQNTGELFF.

This clonotype was recorded a few times. The rearrangement uses TRBV7-2 and TRBJ2-5; TRBD2 matches 9 bases. With V trimmed by 1 base and J by 6 bases, 3 bases remained unmatched. This CDR3 has 14 amino acids. Germline V gene sequence: CDR1 SGHTA, CDR2 FQGNSA. The CDR3 spells CASSLGGTSKTQYF. The CDR3 DNA reads as TGTGCCAGCAGCTTAGGCGGGACTAGCAAGACCCAGTACTTC.

The gene calls are TRBV7-2 and TRBJ1-2; no reliable D call. V was clipped by 4 bases and J by 6 bases, with 18 bases between them. Germline V CDR1 and CDR2: SGHTA, FQGNSA. CDR3 length equals 15 residues. Here the CDR3 reads CASSSPRRYSDGYTF. The CDR3 DNA is TGTGCCAGCAGCTCCCCGCGGAGGTATTCGGATGGCTACACCTTC. The full variable domain, in which reference TRBV7-2 and TRBJ1-2 provide the parts outside the CDR3, is GAGVSQSPSNKVTEKGKDVELRCDPISGHTALYWYRQSLGQGLEFLIYFQGNSAPDKSGLPSDRFSAERTGGSVSTLTIQRTQQEDSAVYLCASSSPRRYSDGYTFGSGTRLTVV.

The table lists this clonotype with many counts. V gene TRBV20-1 combines with J gene TRBJ2-2, with D tentatively TRBD1 (5 bases). Trimming pared 3 bases from V and 4 bases from J, leaving 9 bases between. This CDR3 comprises 13 residues. Germline CDR1 and CDR2: DFQATT and SNEGSKA (reference sequence). The CDR3 DNA is TGCAGTGCTAGGGAGACAGTCACCGGGGAGCTGTTTTTT. Protein sequence: CSARETVTGELFF.